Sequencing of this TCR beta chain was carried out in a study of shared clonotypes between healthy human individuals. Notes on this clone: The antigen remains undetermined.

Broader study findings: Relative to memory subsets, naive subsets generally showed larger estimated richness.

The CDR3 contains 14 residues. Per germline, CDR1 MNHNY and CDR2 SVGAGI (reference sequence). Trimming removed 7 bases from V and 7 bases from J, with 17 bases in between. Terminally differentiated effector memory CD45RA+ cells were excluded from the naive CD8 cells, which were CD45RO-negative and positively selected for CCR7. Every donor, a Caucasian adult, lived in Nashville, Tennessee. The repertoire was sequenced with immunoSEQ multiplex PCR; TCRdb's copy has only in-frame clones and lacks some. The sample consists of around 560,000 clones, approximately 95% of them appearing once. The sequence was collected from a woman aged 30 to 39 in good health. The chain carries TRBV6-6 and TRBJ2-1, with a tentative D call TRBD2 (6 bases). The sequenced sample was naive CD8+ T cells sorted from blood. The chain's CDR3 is CASIGGGVVNEQFF. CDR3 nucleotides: TGTGCCAGCATAGGCGGCGGGGTGGTTAATGAGCAGTTCTTC.